This T cell receptor (beta chain) emerged from a study of T cells of healthy individuals. The CDR3 loop spans 16 amino acids. The V and J ends lost 6 bases and 0 bases, in that order; junction bases with no gene match: 9. CDR1 and CDR2 (germline): SGHNT, YYREEE (reference sequence). TCRdb reprocessed the 5' RACE reads with MiXCR, giving one entry per CDR3 protein. The sample holds 55,000 to 65,000 distinct CDR3 sequences, roughly 15% seen once. The chain couples TRBV5-4 to TRBJ2-3; TRBD2 agrees at 8 bases. This receptor was taken from a human donor in good health. The CDR3 loop is CASKLAGGGSTDTQYF. The CDR3 coding sequence is TGTGCCAGCAAACTTGCAGGCGGGGGGAGCACAGATACGCAGTATTTT.